The 22 T cell receptor beta chains in this list originate from one sample, sequenced in a study of identical twins. Each CDR3 protein gets one entry after TCRdb re-called the 5' RACE reads with MiXCR. Here the sample spans hundreds of thousands of distinct CDR3 sequences, around 24% being singletons. These data also formed part of another study, on yellow fever vaccine responses in identical twins.

The sequenced material came from CD4+ T cells sorted from blood. All receptors derive from a young woman in good health.

The rearrangement links TRBV10-3 to TRBJ2-1; 8 bases agree with TRBD2. Germline CDR1 reads ENHRY; CDR2 reads SYGVKD. The CDR3 is made up of 14 amino acids. With 9 bases clipped from V and 9 bases from J, the junction kept 13 bases outside the gene matches. The CDR3 protein is CAMGGTRPPGEQFF. CDR3 nucleotides: TGTGCCATGGGGGGGACTAGGCCTCCCGGTGAGCAGTTCTTC.

The chain uses TRBV4-2 and TRBJ2-7; perhaps TRBD1 as D (6 bases). Looked up from germline, CDR1 is LGHNA and CDR2 is YNFKEQ. The CDR3 totals 15 residues. The V end was cut by 0 bases, the J end by 4 bases, with 13 bases between. This CDR3 reads CASSQDRTGNYEQYF. In nucleotides, the CDR3 is TGTGCCAGCAGCCAAGACCGAACAGGGAATTACGAGCAGTACTTC.

This clonotype was observed a handful of times. The CDR3 spells CSARNQETPTDTQYF. In DNA form, the CDR3 reads TGCAGTGCTAGAAACCAGGAGACTCCCACAGATACGCAGTATTTT. The chain links TRBV20-1 to TRBJ2-3; D is undetermined. Between the trimmed V and J ends, which lost 2 bases and 2 bases, there was a span of 14 bases. The CDR3 is 15 residues long. CDR1 DFQATT and CDR2 SNEGSKA come from the germline V gene (reference sequence).

The sample holds a few counts of this clonotype. The V gene is TRBV4-1, the J gene TRBJ1-4; 7 nucleotides align to TRBD1. The germline V gene encodes CDR1 MGHRA and CDR2 YSYEKL. The CDR3 consists of 14 residues. V shed 5 bases and J 1 base; nucleotides not matched to a gene: 1. The CDR3 sequence is CASSWTGTNEKLFF. CDR3 sequence (DNA): TGCGCCAGCAGCTGGACAGGAACTAATGAAAAACTGTTTTTT.

This chain connects TRBV12-3 or TRBV12-4 to TRBJ1-5, with unresolved D. V lost 6 bases and J 6 bases, leaving 15 bases between the germline ends. This CDR3 is 14 amino acids long. The CDR3 coding sequence is TGTGCCAGCAGACCCGACGGGCCCCTTCAGCCCCAGCATTTT. Its translation: CASRPDGPLQPQHF.

V gene TRBV20-1 combines with J gene TRBJ1-2; D unresolved. The V and J ends lost 6 bases and 5 bases respectively, with 10 bases between them. CDR3 length: 11 amino acids. In germline, CDR1 is DFQATT, CDR2 SNEGSKA (reference sequence). CDR3 bases: TGCAGTGCCCCCCGGGAGTATGGCTACACCTTC. As protein: CSAPREYGYTF.

The rearrangement links TRBV12-3 or TRBV12-4 to TRBJ2-1; 11 nucleotides agree with TRBD1. Trimming at V came to 6 bases and at J to 6 bases, leaving 7 bases not matched to a gene. The CDR3 totals 15 residues. Here the CDR3 reads CASSPGQGVGNEQFF. The CDR3 coding sequence is TGTGCCAGCAGCCCGGGACAGGGGGTGGGCAATGAGCAGTTCTTC.

A few counts support this clonotype. The chain has TRBV4-1 and TRBJ1-1; D is ambiguous. V shed 3 bases and J shed 5 bases, with 10 bases lying between them. This CDR3 has 13 residues. Germline CDR1 is MGHRA and CDR2 is YSYEKL. The CDR3 here is CASSHSSWTEAFF. CDR3 DNA: TGCGCCAGCAGCCACTCGTCGTGGACTGAAGCTTTCTTT.

This clonotype showed up just a few times. The chain recombines TRBV9 with TRBJ2-1; 7 bases align to TRBD2. The ends lost 2 bases at V and 2 bases at J; junction bases unmatched: 4. CDR3 length equals 15 residues. From germline, CDR1 is SGDLS and CDR2 YYNGEE. This CDR3 reads CASSVVSGPYNEQFF. CDR3 nucleotide sequence: TGTGCCAGCAGCGTCGTTAGCGGGCCCTACAATGAGCAGTTCTTC. Full variable domain (remainder filled in from reference TRBV9 and TRBJ2-1): DSGVTQTPKHLITATGQRVTLRCSPRSGDLSVYWYQQSLDQGLQFLIQYYNGEERAKGNILERFSAQQFPDLHSELNLSSLELGDSALYFCASSVVSGPYNEQFFGPGTRLTVL.

The genes are TRBV24-1 and TRBJ2-1; D gene ambiguous. Germline assignment: CDR1 KGHDR and CDR2 SFDVKD. The ends were cut back, 4 bases at V and 2 bases at J, with 8 bases in the middle. The CDR3 length is 14 residues. CDR3: CATSDRATYNEQFF. The CDR3 DNA sequence: TGTGCCACCAGTGACCGGGCAACCTACAATGAGCAGTTCTTC.

This chain joins TRBV5-6 and TRBJ2-3, with D tentatively TRBD1 (5 bases). Trimming removed 4 bases from V and 11 bases from J, with 11 bases in between. The CDR3 has 11 residues. Germline lookup yields CDR1 SGHDT and CDR2 YYEEEE. The CDR3 DNA sequence: TGTGCCAGCAGCCTACTACAGGTGCAGTATTTT. This gives the protein CASSLLQVQYF.

This clonotype was detected ten times or more. The chain couples TRBV29-1 to TRBJ1-1; D gene unclear. V shed 7 bases and J shed 1 base, with 16 bases lying between them. There are 14 residues in the CDR3. In germline, CDR1 is SQVTM, CDR2 ANQGSEA. Here the CDR3 reads CSARVPGGNTEAFF. The CDR3 DNA reads TGCAGCGCCCGGGTCCCGGGCGGGAACACTGAAGCTTTCTTT.

The chain recombines TRBV19 with TRBJ1-1; D unresolved. V was trimmed by 8 bases and J by 0 bases, leaving 10 bases between them. The CDR3 runs to 13 residues. Looked up from germline, CDR1 is LNHDA and CDR2 is SQIVND (reference sequence). CDR3 sequence reads: CASLSRMNTEAFF. The CDR3 nucleotides are TGTGCCAGTCTCTCTAGGATGAACACTGAAGCTTTCTTT.

Concerning this clonotype: A read error is likely, as this CDR3 ends without the conserved phenylalanine or tryptophan. V gene TRBV6-2 or TRBV6-3 combines with J gene TRBJ2-3; 14 bases are shared with TRBD2. Germline V CDR1 and CDR2: MNHEY, SVGEGT. The CDR3 extends over 19 amino acids. V was pared by 4 bases and J by 5 bases, with 14 bases of the junction left unmatched. The DNA of the CDR3 is TGTGCCAGCAGTTCGGGACTAGCGGGAGTTCAGGCGGGCCGAGATACGCAGTATTCT. Translated: CASSSGLAGVQAGRDTQYS.

The chain employs TRBV9 and TRBJ2-2, with D unclear. The CDR3 sequence is 15 residues long. Germline V gene sequence: CDR1 SGDLS, CDR2 YYNGEE. V was trimmed by 4 bases and J by 1 base, leaving 11 bases between them. The CDR3: CASSPHTRNTGELFF. DNA of the CDR3: TGTGCCAGCAGCCCCCATACGAGGAACACCGGGGAGCTGTTTTTT.

This clonotype was detected many times. J is TRBJ2-3 and V is TRBV5-1; D not certain. V dropped 0 bases and J dropped 0 bases, with 8 bases sitting between them. Germline lookup yields CDR1 SGHRS and CDR2 YFSETQ. This CDR3 has 15 amino acids. CDR3 DNA: TGCGCCAGCAGCTTGGTCAGCTCTAGCACAGATACGCAGTATTTT. It is translated as CASSLVSSSTDTQYF.

V and J are TRBV12-3 or TRBV12-4 and TRBJ1-2; D unresolved. Trimming stripped 8 bases from V and 5 bases from J, with 12 bases between. CDR3 length equals 12 residues. DNA for the CDR3: TGTGCCAGCCGGGCTGGTATGTATGGCTACACCTTC. Translation: CASRAGMYGYTF.

The V call is TRBV11-2, the J call TRBJ1-5; no clear D. This CDR3 region has 12 residues. The V end was cut by 5 bases, the J end by 4 bases, with 6 bases between. Germline lookup yields CDR1 SGHAT and CDR2 FQNNGV. The CDR3 nucleotides are TGTGCCAGCAGCCAAAGAAATCAGCCCCAGCATTTT. Translated: CASSQRNQPQHF. Variable domain in full (rest from reference TRBV11-2 and TRBJ1-5): EAGVAQSPRYKIIEKRQSVAFWCNPISGHATLYWYQQILGQGPKLLIQFQNNGVVDDSQLPKDRFSAERLKGVDSTLKIQPAKLEDSAVYLCASSQRNQPQHFGDGTRLSIL.

The rearrangement joins TRBV7-8 to TRBJ2-7; 13 nucleotides match TRBD2. From germline, CDR1 is SGHVS and CDR2 FQNEAQ. The length of the CDR3 is 17 residues. V gave up 5 bases and J gave up 0 bases; unmatched junction bases: 7. CDR3 sequence reads: CASSVRLAGGSSYEQYF. DNA for the CDR3: TGTGCCAGCAGCGTCAGACTAGCGGGAGGAAGCTCCTACGAGCAGTACTTC.

This clonotype was detected a few times. The rearrangement links TRBV24-1 to TRBJ1-4; 10 bases fit TRBD1. With V trimmed by 4 bases and J by 6 bases, 4 bases remained unmatched. The CDR3 spans 15 residues. Germline CDR1 is KGHDR and CDR2 is SFDVKD. CDR3 sequence (DNA): TGTGCCACCAGTGACTCCGGGACAGGGGATGAAAAACTGTTTTTT. It codes for CATSDSGTGDEKLFF.

J is TRBJ2-7 and V is TRBV27; D is possibly TRBD2 (6 bases). V was cut by 6 bases and J by 5 bases, with 11 bases left in between. Germline loops: CDR1 MNHEY, CDR2 SMNVEV (reference sequence). The CDR3 runs to 12 residues. CDR3 in DNA: TGTGCCAGCAGCGGGAGAGAGGACGAGCAGTACTTC. Translated: CASSGREDEQYF.

The rearrangement uses TRBV2 and TRBJ2-1; 7 positions match TRBD2. This CDR3 comprises 15 residues. CDR1 and CDR2 from the germline V gene are SNHLY and FYNNEI. V was clipped by 6 bases and J by 0 bases; unmatched bases: 5. CDR3 sequence (DNA): TGTGCCAGCAGAGCGGGGTTGAGCTCCTACAATGAGCAGTTCTTC. It specifies CASRAGLSSYNEQFF.